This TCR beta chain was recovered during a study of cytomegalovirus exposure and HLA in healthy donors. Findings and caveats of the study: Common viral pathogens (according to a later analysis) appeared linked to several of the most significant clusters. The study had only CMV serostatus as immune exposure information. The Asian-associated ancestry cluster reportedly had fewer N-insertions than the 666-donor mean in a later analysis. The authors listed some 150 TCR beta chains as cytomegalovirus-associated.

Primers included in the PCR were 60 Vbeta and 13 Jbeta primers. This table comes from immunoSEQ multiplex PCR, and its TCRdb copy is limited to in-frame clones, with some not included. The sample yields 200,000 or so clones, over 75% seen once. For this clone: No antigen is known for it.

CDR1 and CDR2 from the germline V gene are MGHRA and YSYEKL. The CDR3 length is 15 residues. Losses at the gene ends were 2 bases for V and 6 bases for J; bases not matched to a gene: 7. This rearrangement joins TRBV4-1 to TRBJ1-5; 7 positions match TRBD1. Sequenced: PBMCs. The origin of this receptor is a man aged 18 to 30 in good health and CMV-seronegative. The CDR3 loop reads CASSQQTGDPQPQHF. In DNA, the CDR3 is TGCGCCAGCAGCCAACAAACAGGGGACCCTCAGCCCCAGCATTTT.